What follows describes a single TCR beta chain. Antigen: not known. With the 5' RACE reads reprocessed, TCRdb shows one record per CDR3 protein and no DNA. Its listing shows around 550,000 distinct CDR3 sequences. This sample was included in a study of T cells expressing NK-cell markers. On the study more broadly: The eight sequenced donors comprised seven who were HCMV-seropositive and one who was seronegative.

The CDR3 runs to 15 residues. Germline CDR1 reads MDHEN; CDR2 reads SYDVKM. General study findings and limits: For over 5 donors, the dominant NKG2C+ clonotypes made up roughly 1.0-8% of their CD8+ T cells. Researchers report these clonotypes also headed the CD3+CD56-NKG2C+ fraction in a few donors.

The sample taken for sequencing was blood T cells: a sorted CD56 or NKG2C T cell subset, CD4+ or CD8+ T cells, or bulk PBMC T cells (not recorded which). This clonotype originated in a man in his late teens or twenties in good health. The chain is built from TRBV28 and TRBJ2-2; the TCRdb D gene call, TRBD1, has no DNA to confirm it. This chain's CDR3 is CASWGTGAKTGELFF.